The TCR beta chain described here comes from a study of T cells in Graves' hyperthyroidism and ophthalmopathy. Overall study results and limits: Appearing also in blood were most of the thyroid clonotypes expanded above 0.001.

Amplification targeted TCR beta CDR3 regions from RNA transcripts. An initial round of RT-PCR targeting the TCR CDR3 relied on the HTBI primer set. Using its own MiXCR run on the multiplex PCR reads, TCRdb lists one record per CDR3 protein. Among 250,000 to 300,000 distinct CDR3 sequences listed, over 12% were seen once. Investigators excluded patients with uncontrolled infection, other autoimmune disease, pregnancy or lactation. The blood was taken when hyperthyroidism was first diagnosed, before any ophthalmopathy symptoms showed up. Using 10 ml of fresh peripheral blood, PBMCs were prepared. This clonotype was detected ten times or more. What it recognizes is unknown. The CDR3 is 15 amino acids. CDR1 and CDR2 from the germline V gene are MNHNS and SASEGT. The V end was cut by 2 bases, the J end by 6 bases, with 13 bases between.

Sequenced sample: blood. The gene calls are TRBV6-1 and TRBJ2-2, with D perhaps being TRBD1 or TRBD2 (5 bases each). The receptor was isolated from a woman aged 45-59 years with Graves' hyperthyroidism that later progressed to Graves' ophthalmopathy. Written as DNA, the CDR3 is TGTGCCAGCAGTGAAAATCCTGGGGGTGCCGGGGAGCTGTTTTTT. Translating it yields CASSENPGGAGELFF.